The entry below describes one T cell receptor beta chain. CDR1 is LGHDT, CDR2 YNNKEL, per germline (reference sequence). This CDR3 spans 14 amino acids. The V segment lost 3 bases and the J segment 7 bases; nucleotides outside the gene matches: 4. This entry comes from a study of molecular identifiers for immune sequencing clone quantification. Previously published methods and listed TCR primers were used for the bulk TCR libraries. TCRdb ran MiXCR on the PCR reads and lists one entry per CDR3 protein. The profile shows about 35,000 distinct CDR3 sequences, approximately 19% of them singletons. This chain links TRBV3-1 with TRBJ2-5; 11 positions match TRBD2. The receptor was isolated from a human donor in good health. Some libraries in this study had Jurkat cell RNA spiked in. The material sequenced was naive CD8+ T cells from blood, with Jurkat cell RNA spiked in. The sample's subset: FACS-sorted CD8+CD4-CCR7+CD45RA+ naive T cells. CDR3 DNA sequence: TGTGCCAGCAGCCAGACTAGCGGGGCCAGGACCCAGTACTTC. Protein: CASSQTSGARTQYF.